This T cell receptor (beta chain) was captured in a study of blood T cell repertoires in COVID-19. The wider study: Italy, Spain and the United States were the sources of the convalescent and acute COVID-19 samples. The analysed material was cDNA or gDNA that came from T cells, B-cell-depleted T cells, or PBMCs.

The CDR3 contains 14 residues. V was trimmed by 2 bases and J by 7 bases, leaving 17 bases between them. From germline, CDR1 is SQVTM and CDR2 ANQGSEA. Per the authors' pipeline: Researchers report that nucleated cell counts were estimated from reference gene primer amplification. The table came from immunoSEQ multiplex PCR; TCRdb's copy has only in-frame clones and leaves some out. That table supplies the V and J calls and clone size; D and trimming were determined from the DNA. Of just over 650,000 clones in the sample, just under 90% are singletons; the top ten hold under 0.3%. Material: peripheral blood. This chain joins TRBV29-1 and TRBJ1-2, with a tentative D call TRBD1 (5 bases). The TCR comes from a woman under 30 with acute or convalescent COVID-19. Here the CDR3 reads CSVEPGLSDRGYTF. CDR3 in DNA: TGCAGCGTTGAACCGGGACTCTCCGATCGTGGCTACACCTTC.